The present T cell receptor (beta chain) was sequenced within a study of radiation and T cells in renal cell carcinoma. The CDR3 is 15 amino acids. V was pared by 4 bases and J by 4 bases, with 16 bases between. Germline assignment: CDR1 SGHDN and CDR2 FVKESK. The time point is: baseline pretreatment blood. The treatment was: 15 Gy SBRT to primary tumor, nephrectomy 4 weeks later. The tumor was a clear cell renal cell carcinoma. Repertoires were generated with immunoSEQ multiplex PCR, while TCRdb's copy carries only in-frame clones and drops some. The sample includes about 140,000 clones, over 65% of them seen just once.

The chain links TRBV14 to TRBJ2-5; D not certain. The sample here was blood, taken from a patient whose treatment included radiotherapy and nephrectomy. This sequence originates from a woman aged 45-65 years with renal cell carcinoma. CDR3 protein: CASSPTYRGPETQYF. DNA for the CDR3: TGTGCCAGCAGCCCTACGTATCGTGGGCCAGAGACCCAGTACTTC.